This T cell receptor (beta chain) was observed in a study of blood T cell repertoires in COVID-19. Study details: Spain, Italy and the United States supplied samples that represented acute and convalescent COVID-19. From T cells, B-cell-depleted T cells, or PBMCs came the material, which was cDNA or gDNA.

The V end was cut by 0 bases, the J end by 10 bases, with 11 bases between. Germline CDR1 and CDR2: SGHTS and YDEGEE. This CDR3 is 13 amino acids long. Original processing methods: The assay estimated nucleated cells by amplifying reference gene primers. Profiled with immunoSEQ multiplex PCR; TCRdb holds only in-frame clones, not every one. V and J calls and clone size follow that table, whereas D and trimming were derived from the DNA. The data show approximately 70,000 clones, with roughly 80% seen just once and 8.5% to 10% held by the top ten. V usage is TRBV5-8 and J usage is TRBJ1-3; unclear D gene. Sequenced input: peripheral blood. This sequence was found in an elderly woman with acute or convalescent COVID-19. CDR3 sequence reads: CASSLVEVETIYF. In nucleotides, the CDR3 is TGTGCCAGCAGCTTGGTAGAGGTTGAAACCATATATTTT.